Listed below are T cell receptor beta chains from one sample, sequenced in a study of T cells after yellow fever vaccination. TCRdb re-derived calls from the 5' RACE reads in MiXCR, one entry per CDR3 protein. This table has 150,000 to 200,000 distinct CDR3 sequences, 6.2% appearing once. This specimen was CD4+ T cells sorted from PBMCs, taken on the day of the first yellow fever vaccination. These receptors originate from a man younger than 35 who received the YFV17D yellow fever vaccine. The CDR3 runs from the conserved cysteine through the conserved F or W. The order of the fields is J gene, D gene, clone size, V gene, CDR3 protein, CDR3 DNA. The D gene is left open where the match is weak. The size of a clone is reported for some rows only, either as once, few or many, or as a class for expanded clones.

TRBJ2-5,TRBD2,-,TRBV5-1,CASSLSAGAQETQYF,TGCGCCAGCAGCTTGTCAGCGGGGGCCCAAGAGACCCAGTACTTC
TRBJ1-2,-,few,TRBV6-5,CASRRGWGYRGYTF,TGTGCCAGCAGACGGGGTTGGGGGTATCGTGGCTACACCTTC
TRBJ1-1,TRBD1,many,TRBV12-3/TRBV12-4,CASRLTGGWTEAFF,TGTGCCAGCAGGTTGACAGGGGGTTGGACTGAAGCTTTCTTT
TRBJ2-7,TRBD2,-,TRBV5-1,CASSLTSGVYEQYF,TGCGCCAGCAGCTTGACTAGCGGGGTCTACGAGCAGTACTTC
TRBJ1-1,-,once,TRBV7-2,CASSLSRWKTEAFF,TGTGCCAGCAGCCTAAGTAGGTGGAAGACTGAAGCTTTCTTT
TRBJ1-2,-,many,TRBV3-1,CASSQDRGGNGYTF,TGTGCCAGCAGCCAAGATCGCGGGGGAAACGGCTACACCTTC
TRBJ2-2,-,few,TRBV7-3,CASSLTLFGGELFF,TGTGCCAGCAGCTTAACTCTTTTTGGAGGGGAGCTGTTTTTT
TRBJ2-3,TRBD2,-,TRBV9,CASSVPSGGNTDTQYF,TGTGCCAGCAGCGTCCCTAGCGGGGGCAACACAGATACGCAGTATTTT
TRBJ2-3,TRBD2,few,TRBV5-1,CASSGFGGASTDTQYF,TGCGCCAGCAGCGGTTTCGGGGGGGCGAGCACAGATACGCAGTATTTT
TRBJ2-1,TRBD2,-,TRBV2,CASSRRVAGGLNEQFF,TGTGCCAGCAGTCGGCGCGTAGCGGGGGGTTTGAATGAGCAGTTCTTC
TRBJ2-1,TRBD1,many,TRBV7-9,CASSGGQGANEQFF,TGTGCCAGCAGCGGAGGGCAGGGGGCTAATGAGCAGTTCTTC
TRBJ2-2,-,many,TRBV5-1,CASSFEDSPYTGELFF,TGCGCCAGCAGCTTCGAAGACAGCCCGTACACCGGGGAGCTGTTTTTT
TRBJ2-2,TRBD1,-,TRBV6-1,CASSQTGEDGELFF,TGTGCCAGCAGTCAGACAGGGGAGGACGGGGAGCTGTTTTTT
TRBJ2-2,-,-,TRBV7-2,CASSSDRTGELFF,TGTGCCAGCAGCTCCGACAGAACCGGGGAGCTGTTTTTT
TRBJ1-1,-,-,TRBV7-2,CASSLARANTEAFF,TGTGCCAGCAGCTTAGCCAGGGCGAACACTGAAGCTTTCTTT
TRBJ2-7,-,-,TRBV3-1,CASSQPGAQSYEQYF,TGTGCCAGCAGCCAACCAGGGGCGCAATCCTACGAGCAGTACTTC
TRBJ1-4,TRBD1,-,TRBV7-2,CASSDRGGLGEKLFF,TGTGCCAGCAGCGATAGAGGGGGCCTGGGGGAAAAACTGTTTTTT
TRBJ2-1,-,many,TRBV5-1,CASSYARDSKNNEQFF,TGCGCCAGCAGCTACGCCCGAGACAGCAAAAACAATGAGCAGTTCTTC
TRBJ2-2,-,many,TRBV12-3/TRBV12-4,CASRKTNTGELFF,TGTGCCAGCAGAAAAACTAACACCGGGGAGCTGTTTTTT
TRBJ2-7,-,many,TRBV10-3,CAISESSYEQYF,TGTGCCATCAGTGAGTCCTCATACGAGCAGTACTTC
TRBJ1-1,-,many,TRBV6-5,CASSTGSEAFF,TGTGCCAGCAGTACCGGGTCTGAAGCTTTCTTT
TRBJ2-1,TRBD1,many,TRBV6-2/TRBV6-3,CASSSRQGNEQFF,TGTGCCAGCAGCTCCCGACAGGGGAATGAGCAGTTCTTC
TRBJ2-2,-,few,TRBV25-1,CASSNREENTGELFF,TGTGCCAGCAGCAACCGAGAAGAGAACACCGGGGAGCTGTTTTTT
TRBJ2-3,-,many,TRBV7-3,CASSLAASTDTQYF,TGTGCCAGCAGCTTAGCGGCTAGCACAGATACGCAGTATTTT
TRBJ2-2,-,few,TRBV6-2/TRBV6-3,CASSDPVRELFF,TGTGCCAGCAGCGACCCCGTCCGGGAGCTGTTTTTT
TRBJ2-7,-,few,TRBV5-1,CASSFTQGEQYF,TGCGCCAGCAGCTTTACCCAGGGAGAGCAGTACTTC
TRBJ2-2,-,few,TRBV25-1,CASSDMDGELFF,TGTGCCAGCAGCGACATGGACGGGGAGCTGTTTTTT
TRBJ2-1,-,many,TRBV4-3,CASSQGQTPIYNEQFF,TGCGCCAGCAGCCAAGGACAGACTCCGATCTACAATGAGCAGTTCTTC
TRBJ2-1,TRBD2,-,TRBV20-1,CSALTSGGYNEQFF,TGCAGTGCTTTGACTAGCGGGGGTTACAATGAGCAGTTCTTC
TRBJ2-3,-,many,TRBV7-2,CASSQGWSRQGTDTQYF,TGTGCCAGCAGCCAGGGATGGAGCCGACAAGGGACAGATACGCAGTATTTT
TRBJ2-3,-,-,TRBV5-1,CASSPRYGNPTDTQYF,TGCGCCAGCAGCCCCCGCTACGGAAACCCCACAGATACGCAGTATTTT
TRBJ2-3,-,many,TRBV7-9,CASSRRADTDTQYF,TGTGCCAGCAGCCGGCGGGCAGACACAGATACGCAGTATTTT
TRBJ1-3,TRBD1,-,TRBV3-1,CASSTGGTTGNTIYF,TGTGCCAGCTCGACAGGGGGCACGACGGGAAACACCATATATTTT
TRBJ2-7,-,many,TRBV5-1,CASSFLTGDSYEQYF,TGCGCCAGCAGCTTTCTGACGGGGGACTCCTACGAGCAGTACTTC
TRBJ2-1,TRBD2,many,TRBV5-1,CASSSGLAGYQFF,TGCGCCAGCAGCTCCGGACTAGCGGGGTATCAGTTCTTC
TRBJ2-2,-,many,TRBV5-1,CAIPEQGYTGELFF,TGCGCCATTCCCGAACAGGGTTACACCGGGGAGCTGTTTTTT
TRBJ2-7,TRBD2,few,TRBV6-5,CASSYSGLASYEQYF,TGTGCCAGCAGTTACTCGGGACTAGCCTCCTACGAGCAGTACTTC
TRBJ2-1,-,many,TRBV18,CASSRATTGYEQFF,TGTGCCAGCTCACGGGCTACAACGGGCTATGAGCAGTTCTTC
TRBJ2-7,TRBD2,few,TRBV5-1,CASSLAGTGGPSEQYF,TGCGCCAGCAGCTTGGCGGGTACGGGGGGGCCGAGCGAGCAGTACTTC
TRBJ1-1,TRBD1,few,TRBV20-1,CSARRQGTNTEAFF,TGCAGTGCTAGGAGACAGGGGACGAACACTGAAGCTTTCTTT
TRBJ1-4,TRBD1,many,TRBV20-1,CSARREGTANEKLFF,TGCAGTGCTAGAAGAGAAGGGACAGCTAATGAAAAACTGTTTTTT
TRBJ2-2,-,many,TRBV5-1,CASSLRTDTGELFF,TGCGCCAGCAGCTTGAGGACAGACACCGGGGAGCTGTTTTTT